These T cell receptor beta chains were read from a single sample in a study of breast tumors, draining lymph nodes, adjacent tissues. TCRdb ran MiXCR on the multiplex PCR reads and lists one entry per CDR3 protein. The sample gives around 50,000 distinct CDR3 sequences, under 30% of which show up once; under 9.5% is in the top ten. The sequencing input was breast tumor tissue. The receptors shown here come from a female donor with breast cancer. Some clones in this sample may be carry-over from other donors' samples. Both conserved end residues are part of each CDR3. The order of the fields is D gene, clone size, J gene, V gene, CDR3 protein, CDR3 DNA. A D gene is named only where the DNA matches it firmly. Some rows have no size entry. The others give once, few or many, or a class for an expanded clone.

D: -; size: many; J: TRBJ2-2; V: TRBV20-1; CDR3: CSARPTRNTGELFF; DNA: TGCAGTGCTCGACCGACACGTAACACCGGGGAGCTGTTTTTT
D: TRBD1; size: many; J: TRBJ1-6; V: TRBV27; CDR3: CASSFLSGQGGSPLHF; DNA: TGTGCCAGCAGTTTTCTCTCGGGACAGGGTGGCTCACCCCTCCACTTT
D: TRBD2; size: -; J: TRBJ2-3; V: TRBV2; CDR3: CASSEEVLAGGHTDTQYF; DNA: TGTGCCAGCAGTGAAGAGGTGCTAGCGGGGGGCCACACAGATACGCAGTATTTT
D: TRBD2; size: medium-sized; J: TRBJ2-7; V: TRBV5-1; CDR3: CASSSGLAATYEQYF; DNA: TGCGCCAGCAGCTCCGGACTAGCGGCCACCTACGAGCAGTACTTC
D: TRBD1; size: many; J: TRBJ2-2; V: TRBV6-1; CDR3: CASRAGTGTNTGELFF; DNA: TGTGCCAGCAGAGCAGGGACAGGAACGAACACCGGGGAGCTGTTTTTT
D: TRBD2; size: -; J: TRBJ2-1; V: TRBV6-1; CDR3: CASSELAGGGDEQFF; DNA: TGTGCCAGCAGTGAATTGGCGGGAGGGGGGGATGAGCAGTTCTTC
D: -; size: many; J: TRBJ1-2; V: TRBV6-2/TRBV6-3; CDR3: CASSYQGARDYGYTF; DNA: TGTGCCAGCAGTTACCAAGGGGCGCGGGACTATGGCTACACCTTC
D: -; size: many; J: TRBJ1-3; V: TRBV2; CDR3: CASKNRDMGNTIYF; DNA: TGTGCCAGCAAGAACAGGGACATGGGAAACACCATATATTTT
D: TRBD1; size: many; J: TRBJ1-2; V: TRBV5-6; CDR3: CASSWTGTVISTGYTF; DNA: TGTGCCAGCAGCTGGACAGGGACGGTCATTAGTACGGGCTACACCTTC
D: TRBD1; size: many; J: TRBJ2-7; V: TRBV20-1; CDR3: CSAPGTGVSGQYF; DNA: TGCAGTGCCCCCGGGACAGGGGTTAGTGGGCAGTACTTC
D: TRBD1; size: many; J: TRBJ2-1; V: TRBV7-8; CDR3: CASSRHRDRGHNEQFF; DNA: TGTGCCAGCAGCAGACACCGGGACAGGGGACACAATGAGCAGTTCTTC
D: -; size: many; J: TRBJ1-3; V: TRBV20-1; CDR3: CSSRGPSSGNTIYF; DNA: TGCAGTTCCCGGGGCCCGAGCTCTGGAAACACCATATATTTT
D: TRBD1; size: few; J: TRBJ1-6; V: TRBV28; CDR3: CASSSPGQGGNSPLHF; DNA: TGTGCCAGCAGTTCCCCCGGACAGGGTGGAAATTCACCCCTCCACTTT
D: TRBD2; size: -; J: TRBJ2-3; V: TRBV18; CDR3: CASSPPSGGTTDTQYF; DNA: TGTGCCAGCTCACCACCGTCCGGGGGGACCACAGATACGCAGTATTTT
D: TRBD1; size: -; J: TRBJ1-6; V: TRBV27; CDR3: CASRPGQGISPLHF; DNA: TGTGCCAGCAGACCCGGACAGGGGATATCACCCCTCCACTTT
D: TRBD2; size: -; J: TRBJ2-1; V: TRBV5-1; CDR3: CASSNPSGYYNGQFF; DNA: TGCGCCAGCAGCAACCCTAGCGGCTACTACAATGGGCAGTTCTTC
D: -; size: -; J: TRBJ2-1; V: TRBV5-1; CDR3: CASSMVGEQFF; DNA: TGTGCCAGCAGCATGGTTGGTGAGCAGTTCTTC
D: TRBD1; size: many; J: TRBJ2-7; V: TRBV6-1; CDR3: CASRETGATYEQYF; DNA: TGTGCCAGCAGGGAGACAGGGGCTACCTACGAGCAGTACTTC
D: -; size: many; J: TRBJ2-5; V: TRBV3-1; CDR3: CASSQLRGGGETQYF; DNA: TGTGCCAGCAGCCAACTCCGAGGGGGTGGTGAGACCCAGTACTTC
D: -; size: -; J: TRBJ1-1; V: TRBV20-1; CDR3: CSARDSYASGKAFF; DNA: TGCAGTGCTAGAGATTCGTACGCCTCCGGGAAAGCTTTCTTT
D: -; size: many; J: TRBJ2-7; V: TRBV14; CDR3: CASATTTGSYEQYF; DNA: TGTGCCAGCGCTACGACTACCGGTTCCTACGAGCAGTACTTC
D: TRBD1; size: many; J: TRBJ2-7; V: TRBV6-5; CDR3: CASSYSSGTGPYEQYF; DNA: TGTGCCAGCAGTTACTCCTCCGGGACAGGGCCCTACGAGCAGTACTTC
D: TRBD2; size: many; J: TRBJ2-5; V: TRBV2; CDR3: CASSVPSSGIQETQYF; DNA: TGTGCCAGCAGTGTCCCCTCTAGCGGGATACAAGAGACCCAGTACTTC
D: -; size: few; J: TRBJ2-3; V: TRBV3-1; CDR3: CASSQYSRRRWTDTQYF; DNA: TGTGCCAGCAGCCAATACAGCAGAAGGAGATGGACAGATACGCAGTATTTT
D: -; size: many; J: TRBJ1-2; V: TRBV4-1; CDR3: CASSQDGAQGYGYTF; DNA: TGCGCCAGCAGCCAAGATGGAGCACAGGGTTATGGCTACACCTTC
D: -; size: many; J: TRBJ1-2; V: TRBV6-1; CDR3: CASSEGRNYGYTF; DNA: TGTGCCAGCAGTGAGGGCAGAAACTATGGCTACACCTTC
D: -; size: -; J: TRBJ2-3; V: TRBV6-2/TRBV6-3; CDR3: CASSYVGDTQYF; DNA: TGTGCCAGCAGTTACGTTGGGGATACGCAGTATTTT
D: -; size: once; J: TRBJ1-4; V: TRBV2; CDR3: CASKIIEQLNEKLFF; DNA: TGTGCTAGCAAGATTATCGAGCAGCTTAATGAAAAACTGTTTTTT
D: -; size: many; J: TRBJ2-7; V: TRBV29-1; CDR3: CSVNLQAIGRDEQYF; DNA: TGCAGCGTTAATCTCCAGGCCATAGGGAGAGACGAGCAGTACTTC
D: -; size: many; J: TRBJ1-6; V: TRBV20-1; CDR3: CSAREHNNSPLHF; DNA: TGCAGTGCTAGAGAACATAATAATTCACCCCTCCACTTT
D: TRBD2; size: many; J: TRBJ2-7; V: TRBV4-1; CDR3: CASSQASGTRAYEQYF; DNA: TGCGCCAGCAGCCAAGCTTCCGGGACTAGAGCCTACGAGCAGTACTTC
D: -; size: many; J: TRBJ2-7; V: TRBV6-5; CDR3: CASSYSSGQIYEQYF; DNA: TGTGCCAGCAGTTACTCGTCGGGCCAGATCTACGAGCAGTACTTC
D: -; size: many; J: TRBJ2-2; V: TRBV7-3; CDR3: CASSPSTTGELFF; DNA: TGTGCCAGCAGCCCTAGTACCACCGGGGAGCTGTTTTTT
D: TRBD1; size: many; J: TRBJ2-1; V: TRBV9; CDR3: CASSVEVQGVYNEQFF; DNA: TGTGCCAGCAGCGTAGAGGTTCAGGGGGTCTACAATGAGCAGTTCTTC
D: -; size: many; J: TRBJ2-7; V: TRBV3-1; CDR3: CASSQGVSPHRAYEQYF; DNA: TGTGCCAGCAGCCAAGGTGTCAGCCCCCACCGTGCTTACGAGCAGTACTTC
D: -; size: many; J: TRBJ1-5; V: TRBV6-4; CDR3: CASSRNQPQHF; DNA: TGTGCCAGCAGTCGCAATCAGCCCCAGCATTTT
D: TRBD1; size: -; J: TRBJ1-1; V: TRBV15; CDR3: CATSRGDRVTEAFF; DNA: TGTGCCACCAGCAGAGGGGACAGGGTCACTGAAGCTTTCTTT
D: -; size: few; J: TRBJ2-1; V: TRBV9; CDR3: CASTASGSSYNEQFF; DNA: TGTGCCAGCACCGCTTCGGGGAGCTCCTACAATGAGCAGTTCTTC
D: TRBD2; size: many; J: TRBJ2-7; V: TRBV18; CDR3: CASSPPTAGGVEQYF; DNA: TGTGCCAGCTCACCACCGACTGCCGGGGGGGTCGAGCAGTACTTC
D: -; size: many; J: TRBJ2-1; V: TRBV19; CDR3: CASSSPEPEQFF; DNA: TGTGCCAGTTCATCGCCTGAACCAGAGCAGTTCTTC
D: -; size: many; J: TRBJ2-5; V: TRBV11-2; CDR3: CASSLSPPVQETQYF; DNA: TGTGCCAGCAGCTTATCCCCCCCGGTCCAAGAGACCCAGTACTTC
D: -; size: many; J: TRBJ2-1; V: TRBV7-8; CDR3: CASSPGKATERFF; DNA: TGTGCCAGCAGCCCCGGAAAAGCGACTGAGCGGTTCTTC
D: -; size: many; J: TRBJ1-2; V: TRBV24-1; CDR3: CATSLQGGGYTF; DNA: TGTGCCACCAGTCTCCAGGGCGGCGGCTACACCTTC
D: -; size: many; J: TRBJ1-2; V: TRBV7-2; CDR3: CASSLVASYGYTF; DNA: TGTGCCAGCAGCTTAGTAGCGAGCTATGGCTACACCTTC